The following is a T cell receptor beta chain sequence with its context. No antigen is known for it. The data derive from a study of blood T cells in healthy people across ages. It was with a sample-barcoded 5' primer and a J-beta primer mix that a second PCR of about 6 to 12 cycles was run. TCRdb re-analysed the 5' RACE reads in MiXCR, keeping a single row per CDR3 protein. This table holds about a million distinct CDR3 sequences, roughly two fifths found once. Findings and caveats of the study: TCR beta diversity was tightly associated with the proportion of naive T cells. PBMCs went unsorted, and a conclusive naive versus antigen-experienced comparison was therefore prevented. Changes in expanded clonotypes were possibly confounded, as the CMV status of donors was unknown.

There were healthy Caucasian individuals from Russia, aged about 6 to 100, serving as donors. Germline values: CDR1 LGHDT, CDR2 YNNKEL (reference sequence). CDR3 length: 12 amino acids. V was pared by 1 base and J by 11 bases, with 11 bases between. This chain links TRBV3-1 with TRBJ2-5; D is unclear. Sequencing was done on a sample of blood. This receptor was identified in a man aged 18 to 30 in good health. The CDR3 nucleotides are TGTGCCAGCAGCCAAGGGCGATTGGAGCAGTACTTC. Residues: CASSQGRLEQYF.